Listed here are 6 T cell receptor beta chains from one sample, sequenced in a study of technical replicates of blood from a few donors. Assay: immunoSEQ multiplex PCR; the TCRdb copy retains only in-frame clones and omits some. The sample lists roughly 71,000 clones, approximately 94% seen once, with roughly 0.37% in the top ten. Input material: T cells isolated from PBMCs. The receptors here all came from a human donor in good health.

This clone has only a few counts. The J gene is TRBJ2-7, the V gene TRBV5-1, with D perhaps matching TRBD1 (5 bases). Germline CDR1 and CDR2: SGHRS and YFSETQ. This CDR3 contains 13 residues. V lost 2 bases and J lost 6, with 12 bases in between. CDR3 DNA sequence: TGCGCCAGCAGCTTTCAATCAGGGTCCGAGCAGTACTTC. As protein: CASSFQSGSEQYF.

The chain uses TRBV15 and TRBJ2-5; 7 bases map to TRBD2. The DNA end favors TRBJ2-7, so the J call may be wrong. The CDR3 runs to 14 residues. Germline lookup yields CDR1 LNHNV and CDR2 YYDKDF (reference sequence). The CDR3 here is CATRGGVPSYEQYF. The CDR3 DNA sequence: TGTGCCACCAGGGGAGGGGTCCCCTCCTACGAGCAGTACTTC.

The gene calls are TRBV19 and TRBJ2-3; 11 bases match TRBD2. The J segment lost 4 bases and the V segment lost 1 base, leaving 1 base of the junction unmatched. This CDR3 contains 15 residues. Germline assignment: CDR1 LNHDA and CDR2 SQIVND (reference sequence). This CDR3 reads CASSIALAGADTQYF. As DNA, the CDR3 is TGTGCCAGTAGTATAGCACTAGCGGGAGCAGATACGCAGTATTTT.

CDR3 coding DNA: TGTGCCAGCGCTAGCGGGGTGGTAACTGAAGCTTTCTTT. Translation gives CASASGVVTEAFF. This chain uses TRBV19 with TRBJ1-1; no definite D call. V gave up 9 bases and J gave up 5 bases, with 16 bases separating them. CDR1 and CDR2 from the germline V gene are LNHDA and SQIVND (reference sequence). There are 13 residues in the CDR3.

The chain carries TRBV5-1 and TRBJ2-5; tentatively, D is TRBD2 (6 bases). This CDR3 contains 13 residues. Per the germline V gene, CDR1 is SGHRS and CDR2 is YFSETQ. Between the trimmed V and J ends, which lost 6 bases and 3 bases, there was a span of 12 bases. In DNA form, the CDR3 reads TGCGCCAGCATCGGGGGTCCTAAAGAGACCCAGTACTTC. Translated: CASIGGPKETQYF.

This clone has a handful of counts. This CDR3 is CASGSVTDRGNYGYTF. The CDR3 DNA reads TGTGCCAGCGGTTCGGTGACAGATCGGGGGAACTATGGCTACACCTTC. The J gene is TRBJ1-2, the V gene TRBV9; tentatively, D is TRBD1 (5 bases). Germline lookup yields CDR1 SGDLS and CDR2 YYNGEE. V lost 7 bases, J lost 2 bases, and 21 bases lay in between. The CDR3 has 16 amino acids.